The rows below give T cell receptor beta chains drawn from one sample of a study of PD-L1 blockade in urothelial cancer. Assay used: immunoSEQ multiplex PCR; TCRdb lists only in-frame clones, some missing. The sample includes about 45,000 clones, 91% of them seen just once. This specimen was PBMCs, taken around atezolizumab (anti-PD-L1) treatment. Receptors originate from a man aged 70-80 years with urothelial cancer. Both conserved end residues are part of each CDR3. A D gene is named only where the DNA matches it firmly. Expanded clones get a size class; other rows say once, few or many, or leave the size out.

d_gene,v_gene,abundance,j_gene,CDR3aa,CDR3nt
TRBD2,TRBV29-1,NA,TRBJ2-5,CSADTSGRAGTQYF,TGCAGCGCTGATACTAGCGGGAGGGCCGGGACCCAGTACTTC
TRBD2,TRBV28,NA,TRBJ2-7,CASTLGGGPYEQYF,TGTGCCAGCACCTTGGGGGGGGGACCCTACGAGCAGTACTTC
TRBD1,TRBV4-1,NA,TRBJ2-5,CASSQTTGVGETQYF,TGCGCCAGCAGCCAAACTACAGGGGTAGGCGAGACCCAGTACTTC
NA,TRBV28,NA,TRBJ1-2,CASSLLQRGYTF,TGTGCCAGCAGTCTTCTACAGCGGGGCTACACCTTC
TRBD1,TRBV5-6,NA,TRBJ1-1,CASSLKGTDTEAFF,TGTGCCAGCAGCTTGAAGGGGACAGACACTGAAGCTTTCTTT
NA,TRBV28,NA,TRBJ1-6,CASSSTSNSPLHF,TGTGCCAGCAGTTCGACATCTAATTCACCCCTCCACTTT
NA,TRBV14,NA,TRBJ2-5,CASSQGPRRETQYF,TGTGCCAGCAGCCAAGGCCCAAGGAGGGAGACCCAGTACTTC
TRBD2,TRBV9,NA,TRBJ2-1,CASSVPGTSGEQFF,TGTGCCAGCAGCGTACCCGGGACTAGCGGTGAGCAGTTCTTC
NA,TRBV20-1,NA,TRBJ1-2,CSARAHQGYTF,TGCAGTGCTAGAGCGCATCAGGGCTACACCTTC
NA,TRBV18,NA,TRBJ1-2,CASSPSPRDSYGYTF,TGTGCCAGCTCACCATCGCCGAGAGACAGTTATGGCTACACCTTC
TRBD2,TRBV6-4,NA,TRBJ2-3,CASSDSASGVTDTQYF,TGTGCCAGCAGTGACTCGGCCAGCGGGGTGACAGATACGCAGTATTTT
NA,TRBV11-2,once,TRBJ1-2,CASSLRLAAGQYGYTF,TGTGCCAGCAGCTTAAGATTGGCCGCAGGGCAGTACGGCTACACCTTC
TRBD1,TRBV5-1,NA,TRBJ2-1,CASSTDTGADEQFF,TGCGCCAGCAGCACTGACACAGGGGCAGATGAGCAGTTCTTC
NA,TRBV7-2,NA,TRBJ1-1,CASSLGWAGVTMNTEAFF,TGTGCCAGCAGCTTAGGGTGGGCAGGGGTCACGATGAACACTGAAGCTTTCTTT
NA,TRBV5-1,NA,TRBJ1-2,CASSLDWTVNYGYTF,TGCGCCAGCAGCTTGGACTGGACAGTGAACTATGGCTACACCTTC
TRBD1,TRBV27,NA,TRBJ1-1,CASKPDRGYTEAFF,TGTGCCAGCAAACCGGACAGGGGGTACACTGAAGCTTTCTTT
TRBD2,TRBV27,NA,TRBJ2-2,CASRWAGGAGELFF,TGTGCCAGCAGATGGGCGGGGGGGGCCGGGGAGCTGTTTTTT
TRBD1,TRBV5-1,NA,TRBJ2-5,CASSRRGQETQYF,TGCGCCAGCAGCCGCAGGGGGCAAGAGACCCAGTACTTC
TRBD2,TRBV11-2,NA,TRBJ2-2,CASSSSIFGGRAYRELFF,TGTGCCAGCAGCTCTTCTATTTTCGGCGGGAGGGCCTATCGGGAGCTGTTTTTT
NA,TRBV18,NA,TRBJ1-4,CASSPRVLATNEKLFF,TGTGCCAGCTCACCCAGGGTGCTTGCAACTAATGAAAAACTGTTTTTT
NA,TRBV2,NA,TRBJ2-1,CASSEVLGRDYNEQFF,TGTGCCAGCAGTGAAGTTTTAGGGAGAGACTACAATGAGCAGTTCTTC
TRBD2,TRBV11-1,NA,TRBJ2-3,CASSPRLAGRIGTDTQYF,TGTGCCAGCAGCCCGCGGCTAGCGGGAAGGATTGGCACAGATACGCAGTATTTT
NA,TRBV20-1,NA,TRBJ2-2,CSAPRTGELFF,TGCAGTGCCCCCCGCACCGGGGAGCTGTTTTTT
TRBD1,TRBV5-1,NA,TRBJ2-5,CASSKQGEHQETQYF,TGCGCCAGCAGCAAACAGGGGGAACACCAAGAGACCCAGTACTTC
TRBD1,TRBV10-1,NA,TRBJ2-7,CASSAGTGNSYEQYF,TGCGCCAGCAGCGCCGGGACAGGAAATTCCTACGAGCAGTACTTC